This T cell receptor (beta chain) was identified in a study of CD8 T cells in Susac syndrome. Random hexamers primed reverse transcription of about 0.45 to 1 ug RNA. The CDR3 of TCR beta was amplified by immunoSEQ multiplex PCR across 54 Vbeta and 13 Jbeta. TCRdb processed the immunoSEQ multiplex PCR reads anew with MiXCR; each CDR3 protein has one entry. The table lists approximately 120,000 distinct CDR3 sequences, approximately 95% of them singletons, with less than 0.4% in the top ten. Trimming shortened V by 3 bases and J by 6 bases, and 14 bases separated the two germline ends. This CDR3 comprises 14 residues.

The V gene is TRBV12-3 or TRBV12-4, the J gene TRBJ1-2; D is ambiguous. Sequencing used CD8+ T cells from PBMCs. The TCR comes from a human donor with multiple sclerosis. CDR3 sequence: CASSFRNARDGYTF. CDR3 nucleotides: TGTGCCAGCAGTTTTCGAAACGCCCGGGATGGCTACACCTTC.